This section outlines one T cell receptor beta chain sequence together with its context. Its binding antigen is unknown. Base qualities are missing; no much larger clone stands one base away. The library was produced with the immunoSEQ multiplex PCR assay. For the multiplex PCR, a mixture combining 60 forward primers for TCR Vbeta segments and 13 reverse primers for TCR Jbeta segments was used. The CDR3 region of rearranged TCR beta genes was amplified from genomic DNA with a multiplex PCR assay. On the Illumina HiSeq System, the amplified TCR beta libraries were sequenced as 87-base-pair reads. The published analysis was carried out like this. Across the roughly 600 repertoires, a later analysis counted some 80 million unique TCR beta chains, some 11 million of which were shared by at least two donors. A nearest-neighbor algorithm error-corrected the raw reads and collapsed the reads into unique sequences, merging closely related sequences to remove PCR and sequencing errors. CDR3 sequences were aligned to IMGT reference sequences to assign V, D and J gene segments. For a sequence to be retained, at least a six-nucleotide match to both a V gene segment and a J gene segment was required. A rearrangement counted as productive if the CDR3 had no stop codons and remained in frame with V and J, and every other rearrangement counted as non-productive. CDR3 was defined by IMGT convention, running from the second conserved V-encoded cysteine to the conserved J-encoded phenylalanine. Sequences without an unambiguous match to a single V gene segment were excluded from the earlier analysis of several hundred of the donors. In an earlier analysis of 587 of the donors, a V segment was called functional when productive rearrangements were above 56.7%, and segregating when the standard deviation between donors exceeded 5%. A statistical classification framework was built for diagnosing cytomegalovirus status from the catalog of TCR beta chain sequences. In a later analysis, V and J genes were assigned by comparing TCR nucleotide sequences against IMGT/GENE-DB human TR gene sequences. In a later analysis, CDR3 sequences and most-parsimonious VDJ recombination scenarios were assigned using the TCRdist pipeline. In a later analysis, each TCR beta chain was defined by its CDR3 amino acid sequence together with its V-gene family, and reads lacking a unique V-gene family were excluded. As a way to deal with suspected cross-contamination and a sequencing artifact, a later analysis dropped roughly 600 nucleotide sequences that were highly shared and had low generation probability. In a later analysis, a clonal expansion index was calculated for each public chain from normalized within-repertoire ranks of inferred template counts. In a later analysis, generation probabilities were computed using a VDJ recombination model fitted to out-of-frame rearrangements, and the results were checked against IGoR. In a later analysis, hypergeometric tests were used to score TCR-TCR, TCR-HLA and TCR-CMV co-occurrence, with a repertoire-size bias correction applied to TCR pairs. To estimate false discovery rates, a later analysis permuted the HLA or CMV assignments 20 times. In a later analysis, co-occurring TCRs were grouped with DBSCAN, and TCRdist sequence similarity was added when clustering was performed within HLA-allele-positive subsets. For co-occurrence clustering, repertoires with fewer than 30,000 or more than 120,000 public chains were excluded, along with 4 to 6 repertoires with anomalous nucleotide sharing. TCRdb stores this immuneACCESS table with in-frame sequences only. Part of the clones is absent; in the studies checked, under half of the shortfall reflects unresolved V genes, and no reason is known for the rest. V and J calls and clone size come straight from that table; D and trimming were deduced from the DNA. Across this sample there are around 130,000 clones, with 73% seen only once. Over 2% of the sample belongs to the ten largest clones.

CDR1 and CDR2 (MGHDK, SYGVNS) derive from the germline V gene. Trimming leaves V shorter by 8 bases and J shorter by 8 bases, with the junction holding 12 bases beyond the gene matches. Including the terminal cysteine and phenylalanine, the CDR3 comprises 14 residues. The sequence is cut down to CDR3 DNA, 42 bases in frame from base 1. The cohort comprised several hundred healthy bone marrow donors. Cohort members were all nominally healthy when sampled, although unrecorded immune exposures were likely present. The donor tested CMV seropositive, placing the donor among the approximately 290 seropositive members of the cohort. A peripheral blood sample was provided by each donor, and peripheral blood mononuclear cells were used for TCR beta sequencing. Genomic DNA extraction from the blood cell samples was performed with the Qiagen DNeasy Blood Extraction Kit. This record comes from a study of cytomegalovirus exposure and HLA in healthy donors (dated by TCRdb to about 2017). Study-level background: An earlier analysis of roughly 610 of the donors reported about 280 Gb of sequence data and 95 million to 130 million unique TCR beta sequences obtained from 150 million to 200 million T cells. An early release that covered several hundred HLA-typed donors contained about 300 gigabases of sequencing data and roughly 84 million unique TCR sequences. Of the approximately 400 genotyped donors, 70% to 90% were placed in the genetic ancestry cluster associated with self-reported Caucasian donors. The aim of the study was to test whether cataloging public T cell receptors could identify signatures of past pathogen exposure. The T cell repertoires of around 730 subjects were profiled by immunosequencing and related to cytomegalovirus serostatus. Along with the roughly 710-subject first cohort, a separate validation cohort of 120 different subjects was used. High-throughput TCR immunosequencing, statistical association of individual TCRs with disease status, and machine learning were combined to predict cytomegalovirus infection status. In a later analysis, previously published TCR beta repertoires from 666 donors were re-analyzed and high-resolution HLA genotyping was added so that TCR occurrence patterns could be studied. The later analysis used no new phenotypic data to find candidate immune exposures, relying instead on TCR beta sequences and their occurrence across donors. To decide whether each TCR beta V gene segment behaved as functional or pseudogenic, an earlier analysis of 587 of the donors relied on high-throughput TCR beta sequencing. Alongside the repertoire data, information on donor age, sex, ethnicity and CMV serostatus was compiled. A later genetic analysis used genome-wide SNP genotypes for about 65% of the 666 donors, treating that subset as a discovery cohort. Every discovery cohort repertoire had been produced on one sequencing platform. Class I and class II HLA loci were covered by the typing at four-digit resolution. Typing coverage differed by locus: A, B, C, DRB1 and DQB1 were typed in roughly 629-640 donors, DQA1 in roughly 510, DPA1 in 600 to 610, and DPB1 in around 440. Five DR-DQ haplotypes were treated as single units for association and clustering because of strong linkage in the cohort. Among under 450 genotyped donors of the cohort, an average of 235,054 unique TCR beta nucleotide sequences were sequenced per donor, 15% to 20% of them non-productive. Study-wide findings and limitations: A further reported finding was that TCR beta sequences accurately predicted the HLA-A and HLA-B alleles for most subjects in the first cohort. In a later analysis, most CMV-associated TCR beta chains were found to appear HLA-restricted, with HLA associations seemingly driven largely by CMV exposure. According to a later analysis, TCR association rates differed among HLA loci, with DRB1 alleles showing the most associated TCRs and HLA-C alleles showing the fewest. In vitro tests confirmed that three of the cytomegalovirus-associated TCR beta chains recognize cytomegalovirus antigens. V-gene and J-gene trimming of TCR beta chains was associated with a missense DCLRE1C variant in a later genetic analysis, and the association was replicated in an independent cohort. In the study, 150 to 200 TCR beta chains were listed as associated with cytomegalovirus. The classifier was reported to diagnose cytomegalovirus status with high specificity and sensitivity in both the original and validation cohorts. In this cohort, only TCR beta chains were sequenced, and detectable features were limited by the absence of alpha or paired-chain data. According to a later genetic analysis, donors in an Asian-associated ancestry cluster had fewer N-insertions in productive TCRs than the roughly 660-donor mean. Because counts were too low, roughly 18 rarely observed V segments, including chromosome 9 orphons, were left out of the earlier analysis of some 600 of the donors. A cluster of highly shared sequence variants was judged likely to be a technical artifact of the sequencing pipeline. At a false discovery rate of 0.05, a later analysis linked fewer than 20,000 TCR beta sequences to specific HLA alleles. CMV serostatus was the only immune exposure information available for the cohort. Because HLA typing was unavailable for some donors at each locus, only the typed subset was used in association tests. The authors suggested that the approach could potentially be generalized to other disease states and immunological phenotypes. Sequencing depth was assumed to be roughly uniform across donors in the presence/absence analyses, though that assumption may not hold. A later analysis reported that several top co-occurrence clusters appeared linked to parvovirus B19, influenza, CMV and Epstein-Barr virus. An earlier analysis of approximately 600 of the donors showed that most TCR beta V segments appeared in productive rearrangements either about 87% or about 30% of the time, which broadly matched IMGT annotations. When HLA alleles, especially DR and DQ, strongly co-occurred, attributing TCR associations to individual alleles was difficult. Linkage disequilibrium might explain the correlated functional status among segregating V segments, but an unknown experimental factor could not be excluded. In a later analysis, HLA-associated TCR beta chains were found to be more clonally expanded and to have lower generation probabilities than equally common non-associated chains. The 87-base-pair reads could not distinguish some IMGT-functional V segments, including TRBV6-2 and TRBV6-3, so those segments were excluded. Most TCR sequences were observed very rarely across donors, whereas some public TCRs were present in many individuals.

The chain is assembled from TRBV25-1 and TRBJ1-2, with 9 middle bases fitting TRBD1. The receptor's source is a woman aged 40 to 50 in good health and CMV-seropositive. Sequenced sample: PBMCs. The CDR3 reads as follows: CASRPGTGYAGYTF. The DNA sequence is given as TGTGCCAGCCGTCCCGGGACAGGGTACGCGGGCTACACCTTC.